The clone carrying this T cell receptor beta chain was recorded many times. The data derive from a study of T cells in Graves' hyperthyroidism and ophthalmopathy. It was RNA transcripts that yielded the amplified TCR beta CDR3 regions. With the HTBI primer set, the TCR CDR3 went through a first round of RT-PCR. TCRdb redid the calling of the multiplex PCR reads with MiXCR, one entry per CDR3 protein. This sample yields around 450,000 distinct CDR3 sequences, of which more than 15% are seen a single time; roughly 8% belongs to the top ten. There are 15 residues in the CDR3. CDR1 and CDR2 from the germline V gene are KGHSH and LQKENI. V was clipped by 6 bases and J by 3 bases, with 17 bases between them.

The receptor comes from a woman under 30 with Graves' hyperthyroidism. What was sequenced was blood. This chain links TRBV18 with TRBJ1-1; D gene unclear. The CDR3 loop is CASSLRPLRDTEAFF. The CDR3 coding sequence is TGTGCCAGCTCCCTCAGACCCCTCCGGGACACTGAAGCTTTCTTT.